This T cell receptor (beta chain) was recovered during a study of post-analysis software for immune sequencing data. Study results and caveats: When compared against controls, multiple sclerosis patients showed significantly lower normalized Chao1 diversity. Strong co-clustering by F measure was evident for samples that had been prepared in the same batch. Roughly 5 TRBV segments were significantly more frequent in patients than in controls. TRBV5-6, TRBV5-1 and TRBV20-1 were among these segments.

CDR3 length equals 16 residues. V lost 6 bases, J lost 0 bases, and 12 bases lay in between. The V gene's germline CDR1 is MNHNS and CDR2 SASEGT. cDNA libraries of TCR beta carried unique molecular identifiers. Input amounts of roughly 0.85 to 10 million T cells were used. These gave 500,000 or so cDNA molecules, so each molecule approximated one T cell. TCRdb re-analysed the PCR reads in MiXCR, keeping a single row per CDR3 protein. The table has hundreds of thousands of distinct CDR3 sequences, 25% to 30% seen once. As concerns this clonotype: Its antigen is currently unknown.

The gene calls are TRBV6-1 and TRBJ2-6; TRBD2 might be the D (5 bases). This clonotype originated in a girl aged 5-17 years with multiple sclerosis. Sequencing was performed on blood. CDR3 nucleotides: TGTGCCAGCAGCCACGGGATGAGCTCTGGGGCCAACGTCCTGACTTTC. This translates into CASSHGMSSGANVLTF.